This T cell receptor beta chain was recorded in a study of neurological immune-mediated disorders. The wider study: Of the 34 patients with multiple sclerosis, 31 had relapsing-remitting MS, whereas the remaining 3 had secondary progressive MS. Study results and caveats: None of the features examined (clinical or MRI) was associated with the multiple sclerosis repertoire cluster.

Unsorted libraries came from 2 million PBMCs stored at -80 °C. TCRdb independently ran MiXCR on the 5' RACE reads; one entry per CDR3 protein. The sample consists of 60,000 to 80,000 distinct CDR3 sequences, under 5.5% of them appearing once. J gave up 0 bases and V 0 bases, and 1 base lay outside the gene matches. CDR1 is DFQATT, CDR2 SNEGSKA, per germline (reference sequence). CDR3 length: 15 residues. This clonotype was counted ten times or more. Its target is not known. V is TRBV20-1 and J is TRBJ2-1; TRBD2 agrees at 8 bases. Sequenced material: PBMCs. The source of this sequence is a woman in her forties or fifties with multiple sclerosis. The CDR3 DNA is TGCAGTGCTAGAGATCGGGGGGGCTCCTACAATGAGCAGTTCTTC. Its protein is CSARDRGGSYNEQFF.